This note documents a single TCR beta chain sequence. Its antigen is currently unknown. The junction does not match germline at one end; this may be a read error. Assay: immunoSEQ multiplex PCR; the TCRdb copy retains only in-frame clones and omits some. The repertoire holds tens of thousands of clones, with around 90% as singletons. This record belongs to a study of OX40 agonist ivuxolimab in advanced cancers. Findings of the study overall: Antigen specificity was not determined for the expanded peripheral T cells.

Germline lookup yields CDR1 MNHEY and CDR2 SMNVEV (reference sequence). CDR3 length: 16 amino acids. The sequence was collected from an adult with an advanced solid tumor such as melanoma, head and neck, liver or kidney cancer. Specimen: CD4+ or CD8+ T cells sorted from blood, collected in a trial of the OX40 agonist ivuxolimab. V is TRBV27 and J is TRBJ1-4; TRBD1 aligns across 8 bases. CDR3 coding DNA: TGTGCCAGCAATTTATTACGGTCAGGGGGCTTTGAAAAACTGTTTTTT. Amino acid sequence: CASNLLRSGGFEKLFF.